A selection of T cell receptor beta chains follows, all from one sample in a study of beta chain features in type 1 diabetes. The table came from immunoSEQ multiplex PCR; TCRdb's copy has only in-frame clones and leaves some out. The data show fewer than 250,000 clones, 9.6% seen once. The sequencing sample was made of naive CD4+ T cells from blood. The receptors here all came from a woman aged 18-29 years in good health. CDR3s include the opening cysteine and the closing phenylalanine or tryptophan. The D gene is left open where the match is weak. A clone size is listed for some rows: how often the clone was seen (once, few, many), or a class if it is expanded.

cdr3_length	clone_size	d_call	v_call	j_call	cdr3_aa	cdr3_nt
12	NA	NA	TRBV2	TRBJ1-1	CASGRQNTEAFF	TGTGCCAGCGGCCGACAGAACACTGAAGCTTTCTTT
15	NA	NA	TRBV6-5	TRBJ2-1	CASSVQASRNNEQFF	TGTGCCAGCAGCGTACAGGCTTCTCGGAACAATGAGCAGTTCTTC
15	NA	NA	TRBV12-5	TRBJ2-6	CASGLESSGANVLTF	TGTGCTAGTGGTTTGGAGAGCTCTGGGGCCAACGTCCTGACTTTC
16	few	TRBD2	TRBV30	TRBJ2-7	CAWSPPKRGRSYEQYF	TGTGCCTGGAGTCCCCCAAAGCGGGGACGATCCTACGAGCAGTACTTC
14	few	NA	TRBV9	TRBJ1-6	CASSAPLLNSPLHF	TGTGCCAGCAGCGCCCCCCTCCTAAATTCACCCCTCCACTTT
12	few	NA	TRBV4-2	TRBJ2-3	CASSLAPDTQYF	TGTGCCAGCAGCTTAGCCCCAGATACGCAGTATTTT
15	NA	NA	TRBV5-4	TRBJ1-1	CASSPWGGLNTEAFF	TGTGCCAGCAGCCCATGGGGGGGATTGAACACTGAAGCTTTCTTT
15	few	TRBD1	TRBV5-1	TRBJ1-3	CASSSGQEGGNTIYF	TGCGCCAGCAGCTCCGGACAGGAGGGTGGAAACACCATATATTTT
16	few	NA	TRBV5-1	TRBJ1-5	CASSLDGVSGDQPQHF	TGCGCCAGCAGCCTGGATGGGGTTAGCGGGGATCAGCCCCAGCATTTT
14	NA	NA	TRBV30	TRBJ1-3	CAWKPAGSGNTIYF	TGTGCCTGGAAGCCAGCGGGGTCTGGAAACACCATATATTTT
12	NA	NA	TRBV7-2	TRBJ2-1	CASSLRYNEQFF	TGTGCCAGCAGCTTACGGTACAATGAGCAGTTCTTC
16	NA	TRBD2	TRBV15	TRBJ2-1	CATSRHSGGALNEQFF	TGTGCCACCAGCAGACATAGCGGGGGGGCCCTCAATGAGCAGTTCTTC
16	NA	NA	TRBV5-1	TRBJ1-3	CASSLETYRDGNTIYF	TGCGCCAGCAGCTTGGAAACATACAGGGATGGAAACACCATATATTTT
15	NA	TRBD1	TRBV18	TRBJ2-4	CASQRTPGQGNIQYF	TGTGCCAGCCAACGTACTCCGGGACAGGGAAACATTCAGTACTTC
15	NA	TRBD1	TRBV29-1	TRBJ1-2	CSVEGGDRGVGGYTF	TGCAGCGTTGAAGGCGGGGACAGGGGGGTAGGAGGCTACACCTTC
14	few	TRBD2	TRBV30	TRBJ2-3	CAWSGGGGAHTQYF	TGTGCCTGGAGTGGGGGCGGGGGGGCTCATACGCAGTATTTT
13	NA	NA	TRBV4-1	TRBJ1-5	CASSDSRGQPQHF	TGCGCCAGCAGCGATAGCCGGGGGCAGCCCCAGCATTTT
16	few	TRBD1	TRBV28	TRBJ1-2	CASSSAGTGEGYGYTF	TGTGCCAGCAGTTCCGCCGGGACAGGGGAGGGCTATGGCTACACCTTC
12	few	TRBD1	TRBV2	TRBJ2-7	CASGGQGYEQYF	TGTGCCAGCGGAGGACAGGGCTACGAGCAGTACTTC
17	NA	TRBD1	TRBV5-5	TRBJ2-6	CASSSRTGLSGANVLTF	TGTGCCAGCAGCTCGCGGACAGGGCTATCTGGGGCCAACGTCCTGACTTTC
14	few	TRBD2	TRBV2	TRBJ2-3	CASRLAGGSDTQYF	TGTGCCAGCAGACTAGCGGGAGGTTCAGATACGCAGTATTTT
14	few	NA	TRBV15	TRBJ1-5	CATSRGQHNQPQHF	TGTGCCACCAGCCGGGGTCAACACAATCAGCCCCAGCATTTT
15	NA	TRBD1	TRBV2	TRBJ2-3	CASSGQGISTDTQYF	TGTGCCAGCAGTGGACAGGGGATTAGCACAGATACGCAGTATTTT
16	NA	NA	TRBV5-1	TRBJ2-7	CASSLGTGTPTYEQYF	TGCGCCAGCAGCTTGGGTACCGGGACTCCCACCTACGAGCAGTACTTC
13	many	NA	TRBV7-2	TRBJ2-4	CASGLRGKNIQYF	TGTGCCAGCGGGTTAAGAGGCAAAAACATTCAGTACTTC
13	few	NA	TRBV29-1	TRBJ1-1	CSVQVRLNTEAFF	TGCAGCGTTCAGGTCAGGCTGAACACTGAAGCTTTCTTT
15	many	TRBD1	TRBV29-1	TRBJ2-7	CSVEPGTGEPYEQYF	TGCAGCGTTGAACCCGGGACAGGGGAGCCCTACGAGCAGTACTTC